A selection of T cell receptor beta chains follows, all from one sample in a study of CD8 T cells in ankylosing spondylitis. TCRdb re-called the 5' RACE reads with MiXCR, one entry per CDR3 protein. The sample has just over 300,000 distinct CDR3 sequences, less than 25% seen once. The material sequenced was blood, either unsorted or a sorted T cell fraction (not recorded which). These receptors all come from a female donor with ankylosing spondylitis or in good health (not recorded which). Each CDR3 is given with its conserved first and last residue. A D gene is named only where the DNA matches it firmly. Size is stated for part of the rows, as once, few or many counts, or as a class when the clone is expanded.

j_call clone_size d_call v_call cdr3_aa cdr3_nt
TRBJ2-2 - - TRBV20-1 CSASKQGTGELFF TGCAGTGCTAGCAAACAGGGCACCGGGGAGCTGTTTTTT
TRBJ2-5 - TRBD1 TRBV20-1 CSAQFPSGGRETQYF TGCAGTGCTCAGTTTCCTTCAGGGGGCCGGGAGACCCAGTACTTC
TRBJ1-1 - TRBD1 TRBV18 CASSLDRGAFF TGTGCCAGCTCCCTCGACAGGGGAGCTTTCTTT
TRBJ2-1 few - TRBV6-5 CASSYSNLETDEQFF TGTGCCAGCAGTTACTCGAATCTGGAGACGGATGAGCAGTTCTTC
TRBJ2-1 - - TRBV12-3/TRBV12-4 CASSPPSGTDNEQFF TGTGCCAGCAGCCCTCCCTCCGGGACTGACAATGAGCAGTTCTTC
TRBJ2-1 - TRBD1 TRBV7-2 CASSVPGQGLNEQFF TGTGCCAGCAGTGTCCCGGGACAGGGACTCAATGAGCAGTTCTTC
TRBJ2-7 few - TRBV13 CASSLRGSGSYEQYF TGTGCCAGCAGCTTAAGGGGATCTGGTTCCTACGAGCAGTACTTC
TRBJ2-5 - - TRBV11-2 CASSLLRQRQETQYF TGTGCCAGCAGCCTCCTAAGACAGCGCCAAGAGACCCAGTACTTC
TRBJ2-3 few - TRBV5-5 CASSLAPSAPTDTQYF TGTGCCAGCAGCTTAGCCCCCAGCGCCCCCACAGATACGCAGTATTTT
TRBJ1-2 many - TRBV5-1 CASSTGDFLNYGYTF TGCGCCAGCAGCACTGGGGACTTCCTGAACTATGGCTACACCTTC
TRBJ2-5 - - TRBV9 CASSTTAGSGTQYF TGTGCCAGCAGCACCACCGCGGGGTCGGGGACCCAGTACTTC
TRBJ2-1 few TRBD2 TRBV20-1 CSALSGSLNNEQFF TGCAGTGCTCTTAGCGGGAGCCTTAACAATGAGCAGTTCTTC
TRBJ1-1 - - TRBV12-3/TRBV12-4 CASSFRESGMAFF TGTGCCAGCAGTTTCAGGGAGTCAGGCATGGCTTTCTTT
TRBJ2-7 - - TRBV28 CASSLHPGEQYF TGTGCCAGCAGTTTACACCCGGGCGAGCAGTACTTC
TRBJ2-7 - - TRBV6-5 CASSYSTGDYEQYF TGTGCCAGCAGTTACTCGACCGGGGACTACGAGCAGTACTTC
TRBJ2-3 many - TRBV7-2 CASSPGRADTQYF TGTGCCAGCAGCCCAGGCCGGGCAGATACGCAGTATTTT
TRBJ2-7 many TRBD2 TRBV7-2 CASSLSSGTHPPSEQYF TGTGCCAGCAGCTTATCTAGCGGGACTCACCCCCCATCCGAGCAGTACTTC
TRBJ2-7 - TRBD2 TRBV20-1 CSARDPSGNYEQYF TGCAGTGCTAGAGATCCTAGCGGGAATTACGAGCAGTACTTC
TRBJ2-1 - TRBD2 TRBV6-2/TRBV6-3 CASSSRPTPQRESNEQFF TGTGCCAGCAGTTCGCGACCTACCCCTCAGCGGGAGTCGAATGAGCAGTTCTTC
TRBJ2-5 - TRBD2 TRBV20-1 CSALGLAEETQYF TGCAGTGCTCTTGGACTAGCCGAGGAGACCCAGTACTTC
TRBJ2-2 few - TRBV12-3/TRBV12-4 CASKPRRPVEGGELFF TGTGCCAGCAAACCAAGACGCCCAGTCGAAGGGGGGGAGCTGTTTTTT
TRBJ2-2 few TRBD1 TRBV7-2 CASSAKGQGNGELFF TGTGCCAGCAGCGCGAAGGGACAGGGGAACGGGGAGCTGTTTTTT
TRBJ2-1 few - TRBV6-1 CASTRSSYNEQFF TGTGCCAGCACGAGAAGCTCCTACAATGAGCAGTTCTTC
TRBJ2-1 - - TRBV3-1 CASSQAQGPYNEQFF TGTGCCAGCAGCCAGGCCCAGGGCCCCTACAATGAGCAGTTCTTC
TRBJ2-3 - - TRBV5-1 CASSLGETTDTQYF TGCGCCAGCAGCTTGGGGGAGACCACAGATACGCAGTATTTT
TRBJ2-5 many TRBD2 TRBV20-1 CSARPGLAVGETQYF TGCAGTGCTAGACCGGGACTAGCGGTTGGAGAGACCCAGTACTTC
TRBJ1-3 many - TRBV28 CASGTLRNTIYF TGTGCCAGCGGGACACTCCGAAACACCATATATTTT
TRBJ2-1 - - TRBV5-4 CASSLYYNEQFF TGTGCCAGCAGCCTCTATTACAATGAGCAGTTCTTC
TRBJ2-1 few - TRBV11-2 CASSLDRRGNEQFF TGTGCCAGCAGCTTAGATCGACGAGGGAATGAGCAGTTCTTC
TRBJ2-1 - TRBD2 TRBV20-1 CSARPPLAGNNEQFF TGCAGTGCTAGACCCCCGCTAGCGGGGAACAATGAGCAGTTCTTC
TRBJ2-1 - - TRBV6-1 CASSRDLNYEQFF TGTGCCAGCAGTAGGGACCTTAACTATGAGCAGTTCTTC
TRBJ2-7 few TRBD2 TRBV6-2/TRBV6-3 CASSYRAGGPYF TGTGCCAGCAGTTACAGAGCGGGAGGGCCGTACTTC
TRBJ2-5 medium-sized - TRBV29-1 CSVWDGELQETQYF TGCAGCGTTTGGGATGGGGAGTTACAAGAGACCCAGTACTTC
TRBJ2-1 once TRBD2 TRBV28 CASSPGGRNFNEQFF TGTGCCAGCAGTCCGGGGGGGCGCAACTTTAATGAGCAGTTCTTC
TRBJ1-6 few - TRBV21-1 CASTLREDGGSPLHF TGTGCCAGCACCCTAAGAGAGGACGGAGGTTCACCCCTCCACTTT
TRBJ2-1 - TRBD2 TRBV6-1 CASSLGGRSEQFF TGTGCCAGCAGCCTGGGGGGGAGGAGTGAGCAGTTCTTC
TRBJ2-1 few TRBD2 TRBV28 CASSLGATSGRNEQFF TGTGCCAGCAGTCTGGGGGCAACTAGCGGGAGAAATGAGCAGTTCTTC
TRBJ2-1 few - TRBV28 CASSLEANNEQFF TGTGCCAGCAGTTTAGAAGCGAACAATGAGCAGTTCTTC
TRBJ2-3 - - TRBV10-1 CASISIRAPLVSTDTQYF TGCGCCAGCATCTCGATACGGGCGCCCCTCGTAAGCACAGATACGCAGTATTTT
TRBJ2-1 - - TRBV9 CASSVVGGISYNEQFF TGTGCCAGCAGCGTAGTCGGGGGCATCTCCTACAATGAGCAGTTCTTC
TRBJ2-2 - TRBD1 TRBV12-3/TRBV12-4 CASSSGTGFFGWGGELFF TGTGCCAGCAGTTCCGGGACAGGGTTTTTTGGTTGGGGCGGGGAGCTGTTTTTT
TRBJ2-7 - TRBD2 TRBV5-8 CATPSGTSGAYEQYF TGTGCCACTCCCAGCGGGACTAGCGGAGCATACGAGCAGTACTTC
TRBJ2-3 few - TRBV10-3 CAITPVPTDTQYF TGTGCCATCACCCCCGTCCCCACAGATACGCAGTATTTT
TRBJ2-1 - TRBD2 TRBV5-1 CASSYLAGDNEQFF TGCGCCAGCAGCTACCTAGCGGGAGACAATGAGCAGTTCTTC
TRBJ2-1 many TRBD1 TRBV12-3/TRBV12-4 CASSPGTGDYNEQFF TGTGCCAGCAGTCCCGGGACAGGGGACTACAATGAGCAGTTCTTC
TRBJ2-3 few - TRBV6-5 CASSYSAPGRRGADTQYF TGTGCCAGCAGTTACTCAGCCCCCGGGAGAAGGGGGGCAGATACGCAGTATTTT
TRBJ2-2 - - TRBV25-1 CASRSGAGELFF TGTGCCAGCAGGTCGGGGGCCGGGGAGCTGTTTTTT
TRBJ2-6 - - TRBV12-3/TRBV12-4 CASTLLAGANVLTF TGTGCCAGCACTCTACTAGCCGGGGCCAACGTCCTGACTTTC
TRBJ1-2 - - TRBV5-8 CASSWTLDRGYTF TGTGCCAGCAGCTGGACTTTGGACCGGGGATACACCTTC
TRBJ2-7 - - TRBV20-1 CSARTLAYEQYF TGCAGTGCCAGGACTCTCGCCTACGAGCAGTACTTC
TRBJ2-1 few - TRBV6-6 CASGLSRNEQFF TGTGCCAGCGGACTCTCCCGGAATGAGCAGTTCTTC
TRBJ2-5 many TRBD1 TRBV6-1 CASTHDRAGETQYF TGTGCCAGCACTCACGACAGGGCAGGGGAGACCCAGTACTTC
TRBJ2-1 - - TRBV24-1 CATSDYRGWGSYNEQFF TGTGCCACCAGTGATTATCGAGGTTGGGGCTCCTACAATGAGCAGTTCTTC
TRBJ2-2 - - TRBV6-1 CASKRFVGADTGELFF TGTGCCAGCAAAAGATTTGTGGGGGCCGACACCGGGGAGCTGTTTTTT
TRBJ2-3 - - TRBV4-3 CASSQDGLSSATQYF TGCGCCAGCAGCCAAGATGGCCTTAGTAGCGCAACGCAGTATTTT